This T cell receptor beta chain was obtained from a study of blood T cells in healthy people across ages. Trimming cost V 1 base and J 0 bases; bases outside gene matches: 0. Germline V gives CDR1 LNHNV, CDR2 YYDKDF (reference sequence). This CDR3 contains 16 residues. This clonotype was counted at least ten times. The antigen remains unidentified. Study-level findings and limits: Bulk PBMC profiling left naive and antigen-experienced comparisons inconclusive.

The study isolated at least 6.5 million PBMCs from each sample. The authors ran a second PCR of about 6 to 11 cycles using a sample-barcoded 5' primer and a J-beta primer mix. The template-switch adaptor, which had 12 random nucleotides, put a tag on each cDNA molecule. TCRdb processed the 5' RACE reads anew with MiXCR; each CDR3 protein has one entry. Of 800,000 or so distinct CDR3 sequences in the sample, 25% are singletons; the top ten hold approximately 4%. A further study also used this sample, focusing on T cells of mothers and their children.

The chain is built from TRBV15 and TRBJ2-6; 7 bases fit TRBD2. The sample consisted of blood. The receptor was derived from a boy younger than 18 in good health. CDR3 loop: CATSRASGSGANVLTF. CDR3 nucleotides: TGTGCCACCAGCAGAGCTAGCGGCTCTGGGGCCAACGTCCTGACTTTC. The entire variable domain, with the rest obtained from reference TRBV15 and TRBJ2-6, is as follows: DAMVIQNPRYQVTQFGKPVTLSCSQTLNHNVMYWYQQKSSQAPKLLFHYYDKDFNNEADTPDNFQSRRPNTSFCFLDIRSPGLGDTAMYLCATSRASGSGANVLTFGAGSRLTVL.